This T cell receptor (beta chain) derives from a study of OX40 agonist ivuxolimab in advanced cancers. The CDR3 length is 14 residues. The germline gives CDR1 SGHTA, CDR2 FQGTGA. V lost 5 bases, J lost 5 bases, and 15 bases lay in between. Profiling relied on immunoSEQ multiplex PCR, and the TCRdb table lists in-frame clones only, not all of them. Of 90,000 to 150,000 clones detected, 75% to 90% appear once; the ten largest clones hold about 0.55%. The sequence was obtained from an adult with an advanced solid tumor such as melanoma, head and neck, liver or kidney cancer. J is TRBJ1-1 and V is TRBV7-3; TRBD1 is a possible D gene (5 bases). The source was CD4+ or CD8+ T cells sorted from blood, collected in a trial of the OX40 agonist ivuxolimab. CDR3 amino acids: CASSPTGGTTEAFF. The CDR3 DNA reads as TGTGCCAGCAGCCCGACCGGGGGGACGACTGAAGCTTTCTTT.